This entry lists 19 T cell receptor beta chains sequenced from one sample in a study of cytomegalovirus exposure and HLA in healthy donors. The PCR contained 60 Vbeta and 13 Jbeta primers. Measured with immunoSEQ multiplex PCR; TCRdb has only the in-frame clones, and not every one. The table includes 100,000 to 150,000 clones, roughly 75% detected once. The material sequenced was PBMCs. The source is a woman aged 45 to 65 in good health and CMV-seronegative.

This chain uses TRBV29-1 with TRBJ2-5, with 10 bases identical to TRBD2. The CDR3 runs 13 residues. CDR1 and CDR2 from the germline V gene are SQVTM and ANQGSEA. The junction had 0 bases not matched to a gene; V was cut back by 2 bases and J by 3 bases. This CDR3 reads CSVELAGEETQYF. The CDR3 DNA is TGCAGCGTTGAACTAGCGGGAGAAGAGACCCAGTACTTC.

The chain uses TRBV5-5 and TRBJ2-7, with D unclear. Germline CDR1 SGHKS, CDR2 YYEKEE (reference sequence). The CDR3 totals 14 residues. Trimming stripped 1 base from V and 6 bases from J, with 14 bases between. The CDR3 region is CASSLSVSSGEQYF. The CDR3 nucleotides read TGTGCCAGCAGCTTGTCGGTTTCTTCCGGCGAGCAGTACTTC.

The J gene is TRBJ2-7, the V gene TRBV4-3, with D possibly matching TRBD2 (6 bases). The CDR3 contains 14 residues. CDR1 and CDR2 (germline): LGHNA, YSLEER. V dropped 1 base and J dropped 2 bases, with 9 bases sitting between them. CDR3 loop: CASSQAAGPYEQYF. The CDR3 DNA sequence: TGCGCCAGCAGCCAAGCGGCGGGGCCCTACGAGCAGTACTTC.

The CDR3 loop is CASSLVFRPLTYEQYF. CDR3 in DNA: TGTGCCAGCAGCTTAGTGTTCAGGCCCCTAACCTACGAGCAGTACTTC. V is TRBV7-8 and J is TRBJ2-7; D remains ambiguous. This CDR3 comprises 16 residues. Trimming removed 1 base at V and 2 bases at J, with 15 bases between. Germline loops: CDR1 SGHVS, CDR2 FQNEAQ.

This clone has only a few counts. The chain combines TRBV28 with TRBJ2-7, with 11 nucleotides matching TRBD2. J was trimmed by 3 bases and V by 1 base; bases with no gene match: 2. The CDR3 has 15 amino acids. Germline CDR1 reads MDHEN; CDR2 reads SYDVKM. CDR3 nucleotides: TGTGCCAGCAGTTTATTACTAGCGGGAGTCTACGAGCAGTACTTC. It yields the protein CASSLLLAGVYEQYF.

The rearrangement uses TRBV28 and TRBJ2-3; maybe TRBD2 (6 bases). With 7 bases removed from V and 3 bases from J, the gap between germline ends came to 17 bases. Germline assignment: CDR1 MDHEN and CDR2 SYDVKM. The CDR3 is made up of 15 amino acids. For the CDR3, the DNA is TGTGCCAGCATTTTTAGCGGCCCGGGAACAGATACGCAGTATTTT. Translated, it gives CASIFSGPGTDTQYF.

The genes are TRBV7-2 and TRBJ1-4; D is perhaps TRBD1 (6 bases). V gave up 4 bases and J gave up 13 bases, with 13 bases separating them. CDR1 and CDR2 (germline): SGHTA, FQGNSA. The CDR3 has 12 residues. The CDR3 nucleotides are TGTGCCAGCAGCTCCCAGACAGGCGCACTGTTTTTT. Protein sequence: CASSSQTGALFF.

The CDR3 sequence: CASSTGQGVTEAFF. CDR3 sequence (DNA): TGTGCCAGTAGTACGGGACAGGGGGTCACTGAAGCTTTCTTT. The rearrangement uses TRBV19 and TRBJ1-1; 11 bases are shared with TRBD1. The CDR3 consists of 14 residues. Germline V gene lookup returns CDR1 LNHDA and CDR2 SQIVND (reference sequence). V shed 4 bases and J 4 bases; nucleotides not matched to a gene: 2.

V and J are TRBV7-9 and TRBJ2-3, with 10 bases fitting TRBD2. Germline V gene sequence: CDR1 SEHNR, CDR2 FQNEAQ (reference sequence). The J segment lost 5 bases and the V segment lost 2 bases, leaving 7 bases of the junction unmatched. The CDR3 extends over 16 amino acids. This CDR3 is CASSLLAGESGDTQYF. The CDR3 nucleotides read TGTGCCAGCAGCTTACTAGCGGGAGAATCTGGAGATACGCAGTATTTT.

CDR3 nucleotides: TGTGCCAGCTCACCCAGCACCGGGGAGCTGTTTTTT. Translation: CASSPSTGELFF. The V gene is TRBV18, the J gene TRBJ2-2; the D is unclear. The CDR3 has 12 amino acids. Trimming cost V 3 bases and J 4 bases, with 3 bases left between them. Germline V lookup: CDR1 KGHSH, CDR2 LQKENI.

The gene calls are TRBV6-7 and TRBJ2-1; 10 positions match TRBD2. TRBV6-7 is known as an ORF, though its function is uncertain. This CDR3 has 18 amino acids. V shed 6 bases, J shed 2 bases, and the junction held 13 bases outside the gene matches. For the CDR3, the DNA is TGTGCCAGCAGCCCCTCGAAGAAACTAGCGGGGCCCTACAATGAGCAGTTCTTC. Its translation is CASSPSKKLAGPYNEQFF.

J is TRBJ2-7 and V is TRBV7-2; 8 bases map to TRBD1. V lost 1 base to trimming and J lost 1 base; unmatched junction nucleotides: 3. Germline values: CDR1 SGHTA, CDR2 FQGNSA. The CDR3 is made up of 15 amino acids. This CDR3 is CASSLGGTGSYEQYF. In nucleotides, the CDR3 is TGTGCCAGCAGCTTAGGAGGGACAGGATCCTACGAGCAGTACTTC.

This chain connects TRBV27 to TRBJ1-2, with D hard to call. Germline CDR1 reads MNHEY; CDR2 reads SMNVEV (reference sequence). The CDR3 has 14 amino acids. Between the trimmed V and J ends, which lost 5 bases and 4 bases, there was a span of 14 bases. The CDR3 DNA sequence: TGTGCCAGCAGTCCGGTAGCGGGATTCTATGGCTACACCTTC. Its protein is CASSPVAGFYGYTF.

This chain's CDR3 is CASGGGAGAFF. In DNA form, the CDR3 reads TGTGCCAGCGGAGGAGGCGCGGGAGCTTTCTTT. This chain links TRBV9 with TRBJ1-1; D not resolved. V lost 7 bases to trimming and J lost 10 bases, with 14 bases between them. The CDR3 contains 11 residues. Germline assignment: CDR1 SGDLS and CDR2 YYNGEE.

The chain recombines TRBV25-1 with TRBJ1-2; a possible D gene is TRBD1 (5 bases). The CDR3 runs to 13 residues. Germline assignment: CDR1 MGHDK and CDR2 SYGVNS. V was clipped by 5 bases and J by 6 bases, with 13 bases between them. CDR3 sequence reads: CASSPGGFHGYTF. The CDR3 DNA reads TGTGCCAGCAGTCCGGGGGGTTTCCATGGCTACACCTTC.

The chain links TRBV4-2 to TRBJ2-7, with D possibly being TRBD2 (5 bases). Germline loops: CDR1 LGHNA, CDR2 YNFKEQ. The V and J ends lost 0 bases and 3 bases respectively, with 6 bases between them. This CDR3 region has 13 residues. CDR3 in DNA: TGTGCCAGCAGCCAAGACGGGAACTACGAGCAGTACTTC. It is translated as CASSQDGNYEQYF.

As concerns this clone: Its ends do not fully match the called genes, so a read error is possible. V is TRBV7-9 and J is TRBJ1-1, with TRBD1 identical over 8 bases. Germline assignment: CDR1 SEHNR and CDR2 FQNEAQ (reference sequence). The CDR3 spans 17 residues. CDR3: CSSSLVWTGTQNTEAFF. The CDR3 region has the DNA TGTTCCAGCAGCTTAGTCTGGACAGGGACCCAGAACACTGAAGCTTTCTTT.

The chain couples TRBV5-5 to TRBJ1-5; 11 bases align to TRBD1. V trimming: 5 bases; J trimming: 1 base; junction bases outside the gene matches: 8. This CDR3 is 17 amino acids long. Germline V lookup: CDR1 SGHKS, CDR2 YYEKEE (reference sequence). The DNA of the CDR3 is TGTGCCAGCAGAGCCGGGACAGGGGGACAAAGCAATCAGCCCCAGCATTTT. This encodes CASRAGTGGQSNQPQHF.

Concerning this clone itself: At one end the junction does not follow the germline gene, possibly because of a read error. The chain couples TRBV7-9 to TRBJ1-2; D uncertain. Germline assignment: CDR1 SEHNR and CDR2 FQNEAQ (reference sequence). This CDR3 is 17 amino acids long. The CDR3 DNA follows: TGTTCCAGCAGCTTAAAGCCGCAGGATTCACTTAACTATGGCTACACCTTC. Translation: CSSSLKPQDSLNYGYTF.